Sequencing of this T cell receptor beta chain was carried out in a study of T-cell reconstitution after alpha-beta-depleted transplantation in children. Notes on the study in general: Some patients owed their high day-60 TCRbeta diversity to surviving recipient T cells and thymic progenitors. From newly produced T cells came most of the T-cell counts and diversity one year after transplant.

Unique molecular identifiers tagged the TCRbeta library. TCRdb used MiXCR to reprocess the PCR reads, holding one entry per CDR3 protein. Counted here are 670,000 or so distinct CDR3 sequences, roughly 13% occurring once; the ten biggest clones make up 0.79%. Per the germline V gene, CDR1 is MNHEY and CDR2 is SMNVEV (reference sequence). With V trimmed by 2 bases and J by 2 bases, 10 bases remained unmatched. This CDR3 is 19 amino acids long. As concerns this clonotype: Its cognate antigen is unknown.

The starting material was PBMCs, obtained before TCRalphabeta/CD19-depleted stem cell transplant. This clonotype was sampled from a girl aged 2 to 9 with congenital amegakaryocytic thrombocytopenia, due to receive a stem cell transplant. The J gene is TRBJ2-3, the V gene TRBV27; the match to TRBD2 covers 13 bases. The CDR3 reads CASSLQGTSGMGNTDTQYF. For the CDR3, the DNA is TGTGCCAGCAGTTTACAGGGGACTAGCGGGATGGGGAACACAGATACGCAGTATTTT.